This T cell receptor (beta chain) was captured in a study of blood T cell repertoires in COVID-19. This clone was seen only a few times. A junction end diverges from the germline sequence, so it may reflect a read error. Germline values: CDR1 SNHLY, CDR2 FYNNEI. The CDR3 spans 14 residues. The data were produced by immunoSEQ multiplex PCR, yet TCRdb's version contains in-frame clones alone and is incomplete. The sample lists 75,000 to 90,000 clones, approximately 80% occurring once. Source material: peripheral blood. The V call is TRBV2, the J call TRBJ1-5; tentative D call: TRBD1 (6 bases). The clonotype originates from a woman between 65 and 79 years old with acute or convalescent COVID-19. The CDR3 DNA reads TGTGCCAGCAGGGAAGATTCGGGACACCAGCCCCAGCATTTT. Translating it yields CASREDSGHQPQHF.